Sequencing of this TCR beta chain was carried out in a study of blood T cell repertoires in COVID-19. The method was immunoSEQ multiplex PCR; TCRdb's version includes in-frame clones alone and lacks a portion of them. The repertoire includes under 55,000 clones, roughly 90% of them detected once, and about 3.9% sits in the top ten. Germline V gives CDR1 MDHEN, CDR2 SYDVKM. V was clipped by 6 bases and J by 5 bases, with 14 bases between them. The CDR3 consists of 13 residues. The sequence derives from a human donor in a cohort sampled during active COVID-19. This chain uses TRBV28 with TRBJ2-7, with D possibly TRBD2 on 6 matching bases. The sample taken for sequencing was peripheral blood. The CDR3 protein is CASSPGRENEQYF. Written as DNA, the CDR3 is TGTGCCAGCAGCCCAGGACGGGAGAACGAGCAGTACTTC.